A single sample gave rise to the 30 T cell receptor beta chains below, sequenced in a study of blood T cell repertoires in COVID-19. The table came from immunoSEQ multiplex PCR; TCRdb's copy has only in-frame clones and leaves some out. Of 130,000 or so clones in the sample, approximately 80% were seen once. Material: peripheral blood. The source of these receptors is a woman aged 55-75 years with acute or convalescent COVID-19.

This clone was seen a few times. The V gene is TRBV18, the J gene TRBJ1-1, with no clear D. The V gene's germline CDR1 is KGHSH and CDR2 LQKENI. CDR3 length: 12 amino acids. Deletions cut 6 bases from V and 4 bases from J, with 9 bases between. CDR3 coding DNA: TGTGCCAGCTCGATGGGCTCCACTGAAGCTTTCTTT. It encodes CASSMGSTEAFF.

The chain combines TRBV9 with TRBJ2-2, with TRBD2 matching over 15 bases. V was clipped by 3 bases and J by 1 base; unmatched bases: 7. The CDR3 spans 19 residues. Germline CDR1 and CDR2: SGDLS and YYNGEE. The CDR3 nucleotides are TGTGCCAGCAGCGCCTCCCCGGGACTAGCGGGGGGGAACACCGGGGAGCTGTTTTTT. Amino acid sequence: CASSASPGLAGGNTGELFF.

The rearrangement joins TRBV5-6 to TRBJ1-5; 8 bases fit TRBD1. The CDR3 covers 16 residues. V lost 3 bases, J lost 0 bases, and 5 bases stayed unmatched. The germline gives CDR1 SGHDT, CDR2 YYEEEE. The CDR3 protein is CASSSGQGYSNQPQHF. DNA for the CDR3: TGTGCCAGCAGCTCTGGACAGGGATATAGCAATCAGCCCCAGCATTTT.

The chain is built from TRBV6-1 and TRBJ1-1; 9 bases line up with TRBD1. V was pared by 3 bases and J by 7 bases, with 12 bases of the junction left unmatched. The CDR3 is 16 amino acids. Germline CDR1 and CDR2: MNHNS and SASEGT. The CDR3 coding sequence is TGTGCCAGCAGTGACCCCCGGGACAGGGACGGGAATGAAGCTTTCTTT. Translated: CASSDPRDRDGNEAFF.

This chain connects TRBV10-3 to TRBJ1-2; D not certain. V lost 0 bases to trimming and J lost 4 bases, with 6 bases between them. The CDR3 covers 13 residues. Germline lookup yields CDR1 ENHRY and CDR2 SYGVKD. This CDR3 is CAISESPSYGYTF. The CDR3 DNA reads as TGTGCCATCAGTGAGTCTCCTAGCTATGGCTACACCTTC.

This chain connects TRBV11-2 to TRBJ1-1; D gene uncertain. The CDR3 contains 16 residues. V shed 0 bases and J shed 5 bases, with 16 bases lying between them. The germline V gene encodes CDR1 SGHAT and CDR2 FQNNGV. The CDR3 coding sequence is TGTGCCAGCAGCTTAGATAAGGTTTGGGAGGGAACTGAAGCTTTCTTT. This translates into CASSLDKVWEGTEAFF. The variable domain in full, completed from reference TRBV11-2 and TRBJ1-1, reads EAGVAQSPRYKIIEKRQSVAFWCNPISGHATLYWYQQILGQGPKLLIQFQNNGVVDDSQLPKDRFSAERLKGVDSTLKIQPAKLEDSAVYLCASSLDKVWEGTEAFFGQGTRLTVV.

This chain uses TRBV2 with TRBJ1-2, with D perhaps TRBD1 (5 bases). The CDR3 spans 12 residues. CDR1 is SNHLY and CDR2 is FYNNEI in the germline V gene. The CDR3 loop reads CGQQSGPLGHTF. DNA for the CDR3: TGTGGCCAGCAGTCAGGGCCTCTTGGGCACACCTTC.

The chain carries TRBV30 and TRBJ2-2; D is unresolved. This CDR3 is 12 amino acids long. In germline, CDR1 is GTSNPN, CDR2 SVGIG (reference sequence). V lost 0 bases and J 6 bases, leaving 5 bases between the germline ends. The CDR3 loop reads CAWSVPAGELFF. The CDR3 DNA follows: TGTGCCTGGAGTGTACCGGCCGGGGAGCTGTTTTTT.

V usage is TRBV6-5 and J usage is TRBJ1-5, with D maybe TRBD1 (5 bases). V lost 2 bases and J 5 bases, leaving 13 bases between the germline ends. CDR1 and CDR2 (germline): MNHEY, SVGAGI. This CDR3 region has 15 residues. The CDR3 protein is CASSYRTGNDQPQHF. CDR3 sequence (DNA): TGTGCCAGCAGTTACCGTACAGGTAACGATCAGCCCCAGCATTTT.

The V and J genes are TRBV3-1 (or the pseudogene TRBV3-2) and TRBJ1-2; 9 bases agree with TRBD1. The ends lost 4 bases at V and 8 bases at J; junction bases unmatched: 11. CDR1 is LGHDT, CDR2 YNNKEL, per germline (reference sequence). The CDR3 contains 15 residues. The CDR3 sequence: CASSLATGTGHGYTF. In nucleotides, the CDR3 is TGTGCCAGCAGCCTGGCAACCGGGACAGGGCACGGCTACACCTTC.

The chain carries TRBV6-6 and TRBJ1-1, with D hard to call. Germline CDR1 and CDR2: MNHNY and SVGAGI (reference sequence). The CDR3 length is 15 residues. V was pared by 6 bases and J by 4 bases, with 18 bases between. DNA of the CDR3: TGTGCCAGCAGAATAACGATGACGTGGAGCACTGAAGCTTTCTTT. It yields the protein CASRITMTWSTEAFF.

The rearrangement uses TRBV30 and TRBJ1-5; 8 bases agree with TRBD1. Germline V lookup: CDR1 GTSNPN, CDR2 SVGIG (reference sequence). This CDR3 has 11 amino acids. The V and J ends lost 5 bases and 9 bases, in that order; junction bases with no gene match: 3. The CDR3 DNA sequence: TGTGCCTGGTCTACAGGGGGGCCCCAGCATTTT. This sequence encodes CAWSTGGPQHF.

This clone was seen a single time. V and J are TRBV19 and TRBJ1-1, with a weak D call TRBD1 (6 bases). V was trimmed by 2 bases and J by 1 base, leaving 14 bases between them. The CDR3 spans 16 residues. CDR1 and CDR2 from the germline V gene are LNHDA and SQIVND (reference sequence). Written as DNA, the CDR3 is TGTGCCAGTAGTATACGGCAGGGGTTCCAGAACACTGAAGCTTTCTTT. As protein: CASSIRQGFQNTEAFF.

The rearrangement uses TRBV7-3 and TRBJ2-5; D call uncertain. Trimming pared 5 bases from V and 0 bases from J, leaving 7 bases between. The CDR3 sequence is 13 residues long. Per the germline V gene, CDR1 is SGHTA and CDR2 is FQGTGA. CDR3 DNA sequence: TGTGCCAGCAGCGAATCAGACCAAGAGACCCAGTACTTC. Its protein product is CASSESDQETQYF. The whole variable domain, filled in from reference TRBV7-3 and TRBJ2-5, reads GAGVSQTPSNKVTEKGKYVELRCDPISGHTALYWYRQSLGQGPEFLIYFQGTGAADDSGLPNDRFFAVRPEGSVSTLKIQRTERGDSAVYLCASSESDQETQYFGPGTRLLVL.

The chain carries TRBV19 and TRBJ1-1, with a possible D match to TRBD1 (6 bases). This CDR3 comprises 14 residues. Germline V gene lookup returns CDR1 LNHDA and CDR2 SQIVND (reference sequence). Trimming left V 9 bases short and J 5 bases short, with 19 bases between. CDR3 DNA sequence: TGTGCCAGCTTACTAGGGGGAAGGAGTACTGAAGCTTTCTTT. Its translation: CASLLGGRSTEAFF.

The genes are TRBV5-1 and TRBJ1-5, with D perhaps matching TRBD1 (6 bases). CDR1 is SGHRS, CDR2 YFSETQ, per germline. V lost 5 bases and J lost 6, with 15 bases in between. The CDR3 totals 14 residues. CDR3 in amino acids: CASSPGGGGQPQHF. The CDR3 nucleotides are TGCGCCAGCAGTCCGGGAGGGGGGGGTCAGCCCCAGCATTTT.

The chain recombines TRBV10-2 with TRBJ1-1, with D perhaps TRBD1 (5 bases). Germline CDR1 WSHSY, CDR2 SAAADI. The ends were cut back, 0 bases at V and 11 bases at J, with 13 bases in the middle. This CDR3 contains 13 residues. The CDR3 DNA is TGCGCCAGCAGTGAGTCGACTCAGGGTGATGCTTTCTTT. This gives the protein CASSESTQGDAFF.

The V gene is TRBV6-5, the J gene TRBJ1-6; TRBD1 matches at 7 bases. This CDR3 has 15 amino acids. Trimming removed 10 bases from V and 15 bases from J; junction bases left unmatched: 21. The V gene's germline CDR1 is MNHEY and CDR2 SVGAGI. The chain's CDR3 is CAIISGQIPTMGLHF. The CDR3 nucleotides are TGTGCCATCATATCGGGACAGATTCCTACGATGGGCCTCCACTTT.

The chain couples TRBV19 to TRBJ1-5, with TRBD1 matching 8 bases. The CDR3 has 13 amino acids. From germline, CDR1 is LNHDA and CDR2 SQIVND (reference sequence). V lost 9 bases to trimming and J lost 6 bases; unmatched junction nucleotides: 7. For the CDR3, the DNA is TGTGCCAGCCTGGACAGGGTAGGTCAGCCCCAGCATTTT. As protein: CASLDRVGQPQHF. The full variable domain, its missing parts supplied by reference TRBV19 and TRBJ1-5, is DGGITQSPKYLFRKEGQNVTLSCEQNLNHDAMYWYRQDPGQGLRLIYYSQIVNDFQKGDIAEGYSVSREKKESFPLTVTSAQKNPTAFYLCASLDRVGQPQHFGDGTRLSIL.

The chain couples TRBV29-1 to TRBJ1-2; 7 bases agree with TRBD1. CDR1 and CDR2 (germline): SQVTM, ANQGSEA. The CDR3 contains 11 residues. The V gene end was trimmed by 6 bases and the J gene end by 8 bases; junction bases not matched to a gene: 6. CDR3 region: CSVPGGGGYTF. The DNA for the CDR3 is TGCAGCGTCCCAGGGGGAGGAGGCTACACCTTC.

This chain connects TRBV4-2 to TRBJ2-7, with D unclear. Germline assignment: CDR1 LGHNA and CDR2 YNFKEQ. The CDR3 has 12 amino acids. Trimming left V 4 bases short and J 0 bases short, with 4 bases between. DNA of the CDR3: TGTGCCAGCAGCCGCAGCTCCTACGAGCAGTACTTC. It specifies CASSRSSYEQYF.

This chain connects TRBV18 to TRBJ1-1; possibly TRBD1 for D (5 bases). The V end lost 2 bases, the J end lost 3 bases, and 19 bases lay between the germline ends. The CDR3 length is 17 residues. Germline V gives CDR1 KGHSH, CDR2 LQKENI. CDR3 amino acids: CASSPEDDWTSYTEAFF. In DNA form, the CDR3 reads TGTGCCAGCTCACCAGAGGACGACTGGACAAGCTACACTGAAGCTTTCTTT.

This rearrangement joins TRBV30 to TRBJ2-5; D might be TRBD1 (6 bases). CDR1 and CDR2 from the germline V gene are GTSNPN and SVGIG (reference sequence). The CDR3 covers 12 residues. V lost 1 base to trimming and J lost 5 bases, with 8 bases between them. The CDR3 nucleotides read TGTGCCTGGAGTGAACAGGGCGAGACCCAGTACTTC. This gives the protein CAWSEQGETQYF.

The rearrangement joins TRBV18 to TRBJ1-3; 9 bases align to TRBD1. The V gene end was trimmed by 0 bases and the J gene end by 0 bases; junction bases not matched to a gene: 9. The CDR3 has 19 amino acids. Germline loops: CDR1 KGHSH, CDR2 LQKENI. CDR3 region: CASSPPGQGRLLSGNTIYF. In DNA form, the CDR3 reads TGTGCCAGCTCACCACCGGGACAGGGAAGGCTCCTCTCTGGAAACACCATATATTTT.

This chain joins TRBV10-3 and TRBJ2-1; possible D gene TRBD2, 6 bases. The germline CDR1 and CDR2 sequences are ENHRY and SYGVKD. Trimming took 0 bases from V and 6 from J, leaving 9 bases between them. The CDR3 length is 14 residues. In DNA, the CDR3 is TGTGCCATCAGTGAGTCTCGGGACTTCAATGAGCAGTTCTTC. The encoded protein is CAISESRDFNEQFF.

The table lists this clone with a few counts. V is TRBV10-3 and J is TRBJ2-2; TRBD1 aligns across 7 bases. This CDR3 has 13 amino acids. V gave up 10 bases and J gave up 1 base; unmatched junction bases: 3. The germline V gene encodes CDR1 ENHRY and CDR2 SYGVKD. The CDR3 bases are TGTGCCACCCGGACAGGGAACACCGGGGAGCTGTTTTTT. This translates into CATRTGNTGELFF.

The rearrangement links TRBV14 to TRBJ2-3; weak D call: TRBD1 (6 bases). The CDR3 has 15 residues. V lost 2 bases to trimming and J lost 2 bases, with 11 bases between them. Germline V CDR1 and CDR2: SGHDN, FVKESK. The CDR3, as DNA: TGTGCCAGCAGCCAACACAGGGTAAACACAGATACGCAGTATTTT. Its protein product is CASSQHRVNTDTQYF.

V is TRBV3-1 (or the pseudogene TRBV3-2) and J is TRBJ1-1; no firm D call. The CDR3 extends over 16 amino acids. V shed 0 bases and J shed 2 bases, with 13 bases lying between them. Germline CDR1 and CDR2: LGHDT and YNNKEL (reference sequence). CDR3 bases: TGTGCCAGCAGCCAAGAGAGGTACCGGGGAAACACTGAAGCTTTCTTT. It translates to CASSQERYRGNTEAFF.

V gene TRBV2 combines with J gene TRBJ1-2, with 7 bases matching TRBD1. There are 15 residues in the CDR3. The V segment lost 11 bases and the J segment 4 bases; nucleotides outside the gene matches: 16. Germline V lookup: CDR1 SNHLY, CDR2 FYNNEI. The chain's CDR3 is CARGGGRQGLYGYTF. In DNA, the CDR3 is TGTGCCCGCGGGGGGGGGAGACAGGGACTCTATGGCTACACCTTC.

This clone has just a few counts. This chain joins TRBV19 and TRBJ1-5, with 7 bases that match TRBD1. CDR3 length: 12 amino acids. Germline CDR1 and CDR2: LNHDA and SQIVND (reference sequence). V shed 9 bases, J shed 7 bases, and the junction held 6 bases outside the gene matches. The CDR3 sequence: CASTQGVQPQHF. The CDR3 DNA reads as TGTGCCAGCACCCAGGGGGTCCAGCCCCAGCATTTT. The whole variable domain, filled in from reference TRBV19 and TRBJ1-5, reads DGGITQSPKYLFRKEGQNVTLSCEQNLNHDAMYWYRQDPGQGLRLIYYSQIVNDFQKGDIAEGYSVSREKKESFPLTVTSAQKNPTAFYLCASTQGVQPQHFGDGTRLSIL.